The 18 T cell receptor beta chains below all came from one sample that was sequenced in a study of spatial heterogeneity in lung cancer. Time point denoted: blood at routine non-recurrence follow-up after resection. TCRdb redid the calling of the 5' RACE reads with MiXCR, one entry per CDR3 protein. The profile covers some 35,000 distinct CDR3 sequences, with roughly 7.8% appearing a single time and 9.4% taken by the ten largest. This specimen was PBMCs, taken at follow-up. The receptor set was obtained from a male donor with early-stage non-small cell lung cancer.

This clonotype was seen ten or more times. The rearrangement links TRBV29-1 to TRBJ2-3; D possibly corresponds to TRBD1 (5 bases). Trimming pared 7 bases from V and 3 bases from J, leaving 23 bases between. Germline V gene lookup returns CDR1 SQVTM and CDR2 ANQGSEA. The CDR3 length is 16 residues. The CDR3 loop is CSAQSQIRGATDTQYF. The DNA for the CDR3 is TGCAGCGCGCAGTCTCAAATAAGGGGTGCGACAGATACGCAGTATTTT.

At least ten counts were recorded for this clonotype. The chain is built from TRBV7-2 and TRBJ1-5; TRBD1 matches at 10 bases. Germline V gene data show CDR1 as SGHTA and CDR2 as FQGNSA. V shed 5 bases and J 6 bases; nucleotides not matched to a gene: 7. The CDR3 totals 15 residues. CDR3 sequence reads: CASSRQGADGQPQHF. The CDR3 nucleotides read TGTGCCAGCAGCCGACAGGGGGCAGACGGTCAGCCCCAGCATTTT. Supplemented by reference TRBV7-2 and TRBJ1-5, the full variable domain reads GAGVSQSPSNKVTEKGKDVELRCDPISGHTALYWYRQSLGQGLEFLIYFQGNSAPDKSGLPSDRFSAERTGGSVSTLTIQRTQQEDSAVYLCASSRQGADGQPQHFGDGTRLSIL.

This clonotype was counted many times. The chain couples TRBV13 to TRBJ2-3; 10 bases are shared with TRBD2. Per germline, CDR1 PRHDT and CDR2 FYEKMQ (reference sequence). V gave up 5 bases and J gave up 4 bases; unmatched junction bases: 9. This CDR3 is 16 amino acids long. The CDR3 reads CASSPPGLASPDTQYF. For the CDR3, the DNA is TGTGCCAGCAGCCCTCCGGGACTAGCGTCCCCAGATACGCAGTATTTT.

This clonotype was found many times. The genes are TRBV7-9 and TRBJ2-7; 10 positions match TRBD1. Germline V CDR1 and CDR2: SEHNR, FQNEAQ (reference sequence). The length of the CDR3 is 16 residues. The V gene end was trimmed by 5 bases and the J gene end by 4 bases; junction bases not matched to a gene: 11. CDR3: CASSPPGQGLQYEQYF. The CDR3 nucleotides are TGTGCCAGCAGCCCTCCGGGACAGGGGTTACAGTACGAGCAGTACTTC.

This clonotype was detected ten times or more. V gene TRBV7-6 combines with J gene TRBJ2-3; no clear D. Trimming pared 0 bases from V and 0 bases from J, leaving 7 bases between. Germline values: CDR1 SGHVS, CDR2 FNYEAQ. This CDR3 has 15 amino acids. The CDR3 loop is CASSLAVSSTDTQYF. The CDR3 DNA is TGTGCCAGCAGCTTAGCGGTTTCGAGCACAGATACGCAGTATTTT.

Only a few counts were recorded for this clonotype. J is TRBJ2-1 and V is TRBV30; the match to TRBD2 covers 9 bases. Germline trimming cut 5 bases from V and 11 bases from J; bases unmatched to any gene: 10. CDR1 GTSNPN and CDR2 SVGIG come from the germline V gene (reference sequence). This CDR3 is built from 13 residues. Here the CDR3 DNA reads TGTGCCTGGGCCCCAGGCGCGGGGGGGAAGCAGTTCTTC. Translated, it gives CAWAPGAGGKQFF.

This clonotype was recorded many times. CDR3 region: CSVSSNYGYTF. CDR3 nucleotide sequence: TGCAGCGTAAGCTCTAACTATGGCTACACCTTC. The V and J genes are TRBV29-1 and TRBJ1-2; unclear D gene. CDR1 SQVTM and CDR2 ANQGSEA come from the germline V gene. This CDR3 spans 11 amino acids. V gave up 6 bases and J gave up 0 bases, with 5 bases separating them.

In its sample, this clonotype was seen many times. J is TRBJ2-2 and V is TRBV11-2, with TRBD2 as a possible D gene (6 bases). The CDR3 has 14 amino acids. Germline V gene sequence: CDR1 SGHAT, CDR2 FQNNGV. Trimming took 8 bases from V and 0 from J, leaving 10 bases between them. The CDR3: CASGRTTNTGELFF. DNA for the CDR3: TGTGCCAGCGGGAGGACAACGAACACCGGGGAGCTGTTTTTT.

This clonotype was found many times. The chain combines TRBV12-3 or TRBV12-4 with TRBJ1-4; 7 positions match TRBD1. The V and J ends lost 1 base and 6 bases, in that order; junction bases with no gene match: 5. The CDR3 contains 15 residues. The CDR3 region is CASSLGGDSDEKLFF. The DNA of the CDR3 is TGTGCCAGCAGTTTAGGGGGGGACAGTGATGAAAAACTGTTTTTT.

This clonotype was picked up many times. In DNA, the CDR3 is TGTGCCTACTTGCACGGGGGTGGCTACACCTTC. This codes for CAYLHGGGYTF. This chain connects TRBV30 to TRBJ1-2, with D perhaps TRBD1 (5 bases). Germline values: CDR1 GTSNPN, CDR2 SVGIG (reference sequence). The CDR3 is made up of 11 amino acids. With 7 bases removed from V and 7 bases from J, the gap between germline ends came to 13 bases.

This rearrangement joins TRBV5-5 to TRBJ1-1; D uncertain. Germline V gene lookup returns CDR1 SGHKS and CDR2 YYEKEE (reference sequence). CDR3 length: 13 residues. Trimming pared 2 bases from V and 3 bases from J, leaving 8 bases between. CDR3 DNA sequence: TGTGCCAGCAGCTTTAGGTCGGACACTGAAGCTTTCTTT. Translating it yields CASSFRSDTEAFF.

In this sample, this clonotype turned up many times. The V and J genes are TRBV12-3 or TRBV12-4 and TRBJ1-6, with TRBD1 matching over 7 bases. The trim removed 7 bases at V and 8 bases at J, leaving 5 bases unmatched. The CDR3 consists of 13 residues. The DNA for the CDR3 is TGTGCCAGCAACGCAGGGGGTTATTCACCCCTCCACTTT. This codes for CASNAGGYSPLHF.

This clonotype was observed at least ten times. For the CDR3, the DNA is TGTGCCAGTAGTATTATGGATGGCTACACCTTC. As protein: CASSIMDGYTF. The chain recombines TRBV19 with TRBJ1-2; D gene uncertain. V was pared by 3 bases and J by 6 bases, with 5 bases between. In germline, CDR1 is LNHDA, CDR2 SQIVND (reference sequence). This CDR3 comprises 11 residues. Based on the CDR3 plus reference TRBV19 and TRBJ1-2, the full variable domain is DGGITQSPKYLFRKEGQNVTLSCEQNLNHDAMYWYRQDPGQGLRLIYYSQIVNDFQKGDIAEGYSVSREKKESFPLTVTSAQKNPTAFYLCASSIMDGYTFGSGTRLTVV.

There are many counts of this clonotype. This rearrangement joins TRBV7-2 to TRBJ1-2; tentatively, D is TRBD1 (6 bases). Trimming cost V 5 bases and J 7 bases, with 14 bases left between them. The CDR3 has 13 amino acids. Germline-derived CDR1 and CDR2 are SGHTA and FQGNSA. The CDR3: CASSHGTSSGYTF. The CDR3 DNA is TGTGCCAGCAGCCACGGGACATCTAGTGGCTACACCTTC.

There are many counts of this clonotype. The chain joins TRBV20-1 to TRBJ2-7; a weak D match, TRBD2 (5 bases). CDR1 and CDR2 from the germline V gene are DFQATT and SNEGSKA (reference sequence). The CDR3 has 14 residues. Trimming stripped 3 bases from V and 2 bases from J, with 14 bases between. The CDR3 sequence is CSARATGKTYEQYF. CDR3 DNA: TGCAGTGCTAGGGCCACGGGAAAAACCTACGAGCAGTACTTC.

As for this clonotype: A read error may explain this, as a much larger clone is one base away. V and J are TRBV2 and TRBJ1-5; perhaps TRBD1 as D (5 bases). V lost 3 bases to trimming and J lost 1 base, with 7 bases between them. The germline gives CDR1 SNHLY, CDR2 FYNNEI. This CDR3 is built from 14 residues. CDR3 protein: CASSDRVSNQPQHF. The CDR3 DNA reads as TGTGCCAGCAGTGACAGGGTCAGCAATCAGCCCCAGCATTTT. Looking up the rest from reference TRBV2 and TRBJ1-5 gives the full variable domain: EPEVTQTPSHQVTQMGQEVILRCVPISNHLYFYWYRQILGQKVEFLVSFYNNEISEKSEIFDDQFSVERPDGSNFTLKIRSTKLEDSAMYFCASSDRVSNQPQHFGDGTRLSIL.

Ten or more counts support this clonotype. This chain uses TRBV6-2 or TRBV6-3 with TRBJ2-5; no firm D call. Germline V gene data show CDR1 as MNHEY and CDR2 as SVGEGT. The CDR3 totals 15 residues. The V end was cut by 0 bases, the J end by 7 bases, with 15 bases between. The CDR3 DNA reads TGTGCCAGCAGTTACTCGTCAACGGAGTTTTGGACCCAGTACTTC. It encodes CASSYSSTEFWTQYF.

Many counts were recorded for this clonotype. The chain's CDR3 is CASSPTGGGTGELFF. CDR3 nucleotides: TGTGCCAGCAGCCCTACAGGGGGAGGCACCGGGGAGCTGTTTTTT. The chain joins TRBV7-8 to TRBJ2-2; 8 bases fit TRBD1. CDR3 size: 15 residues. Trimming removed 5 bases from V and 4 bases from J; junction bases left unmatched: 6. The germline V gene encodes CDR1 SGHVS and CDR2 FQNEAQ.